A single sample is the source of the 9 T cell receptor beta chains below, sequenced in a study of blood T cell repertoires in COVID-19. Some clones are missing from TCRdb's copy, which holds only in-frame ones; the method was immunoSEQ multiplex PCR. This sample has roughly 330,000 clones, with 86% found just once. Sequencing was done on a sample of PBMCs or T cells enriched from blood (not recorded which). The receptors here all came from a woman between 18 and 30 years old who had recovered from COVID-19.

CDR3 in amino acids: CASSPQRGGPSSSGYTF. The DNA of the CDR3 is TGTGCCAGCAGCCCACAAAGAGGGGGCCCGAGCAGCTCTGGCTACACCTTC. V usage is TRBV5-4 and J usage is TRBJ1-2, with 7 bases lining up with TRBD1. V lost 4 bases to trimming and J lost 7 bases; unmatched junction nucleotides: 19. The CDR3 length is 17 residues. In germline, CDR1 is SGHNT, CDR2 YYREEE (reference sequence).

The V gene is TRBV7-2, the J gene TRBJ1-1, with D possibly TRBD1 on 6 matching bases. CDR3 size: 13 residues. Germline values: CDR1 SGHTA, CDR2 FQGNSA. The ends were cut back, 1 base at V and 10 bases at J, with 13 bases in the middle. In DNA form, the CDR3 reads TGTGCCAGCAGCTTAGTAGCGGGGGCAGGAGCTTTCTTT. Amino acid sequence: CASSLVAGAGAFF.

V usage is TRBV10-2 and J usage is TRBJ1-3, with 7 bases lining up with TRBD1. This CDR3 spans 15 amino acids. The V gene's germline CDR1 is WSHSY and CDR2 SAAADI. V was clipped by 9 bases and J by 4 bases; unmatched bases: 12. CDR3 amino acids: CASKDAGTAGNTIYF. In DNA, the CDR3 is TGCGCCAGTAAGGACGCCGGGACAGCCGGAAACACCATATATTTT.

In its sample, this clone was seen once. The chain couples TRBV4-2 to TRBJ2-4, with D perhaps TRBD1 (5 bases). Germline CDR1 and CDR2: LGHNA and YNFKEQ. V lost 0 bases and J lost 6, with 18 bases in between. There are 17 residues in the CDR3. CDR3 sequence reads: CASSQDSLRAGGNIQYF. The CDR3 coding sequence is TGTGCCAGCAGCCAAGACTCACTCAGGGCAGGTGGAAACATTCAGTACTTC.

The chain employs TRBV3-1 (or the pseudogene TRBV3-2) and TRBJ1-1; tentative D call: TRBD1 (6 bases). Trimming pared 3 bases from V and 4 bases from J, leaving 9 bases between. Per germline, CDR1 LGHDT and CDR2 YNNKEL (reference sequence). This CDR3 spans 13 amino acids. CDR3 amino acids: CASSQTGLTEAFF. CDR3 DNA sequence: TGTGCCAGCAGCCAGACAGGCCTCACTGAAGCTTTCTTT.

This rearrangement joins TRBV6-5 to TRBJ1-1; a weak D match, TRBD1 (5 bases). Trimming took 2 bases from V and 10 from J, leaving 11 bases between them. Germline V gene sequence: CDR1 MNHEY, CDR2 SVGAGI. CDR3 length: 12 residues. CDR3 region: CASSYIGQGAFF. CDR3 DNA: TGTGCCAGCAGTTACATAGGGCAGGGAGCTTTCTTT.

The chain is built from TRBV12-3 or TRBV12-4 and TRBJ2-2; D is perhaps TRBD2 (5 bases). The CDR3 consists of 13 residues. V was clipped by 3 bases and J by 6 bases, with 8 bases between them. DNA for the CDR3: TGTGCCAGCAGTTTCACGGGGTCCGGGGAGCTGTTTTTT. Protein product: CASSFTGSGELFF.

The rearrangement uses TRBV5-4 and TRBJ1-1; weak D call: TRBD1 (6 bases). The CDR3 extends over 15 amino acids. V lost 4 bases and J 0 bases, leaving 13 bases between the germline ends. The germline gives CDR1 SGHNT, CDR2 YYREEE (reference sequence). The chain's CDR3 is CASSPEGQLNTEAFF. In DNA form, the CDR3 reads TGTGCCAGCAGCCCGGAAGGACAGCTGAACACTGAAGCTTTCTTT. The full variable domain, completed using reference TRBV5-4 and TRBJ1-1, is ETGVTQSPTHLIKTRGQQVTLRCSSQSGHNTVSWYQQALGQGPQFIFQYYREEENGRGNFPPRFSGLQFPNYSSELNVNALELDDSALYLCASSPEGQLNTEAFFGQGTRLTVV.

The V gene is TRBV28, the J gene TRBJ1-5; D uncertain. The CDR3 has 14 residues. The V and J ends lost 7 bases and 0 bases respectively, with 10 bases between them. Per germline, CDR1 MDHEN and CDR2 SYDVKM. The CDR3 reads CASIRQTSNQPQHF. The CDR3 nucleotides are TGTGCCAGCATCAGGCAGACTAGCAATCAGCCCCAGCATTTT.